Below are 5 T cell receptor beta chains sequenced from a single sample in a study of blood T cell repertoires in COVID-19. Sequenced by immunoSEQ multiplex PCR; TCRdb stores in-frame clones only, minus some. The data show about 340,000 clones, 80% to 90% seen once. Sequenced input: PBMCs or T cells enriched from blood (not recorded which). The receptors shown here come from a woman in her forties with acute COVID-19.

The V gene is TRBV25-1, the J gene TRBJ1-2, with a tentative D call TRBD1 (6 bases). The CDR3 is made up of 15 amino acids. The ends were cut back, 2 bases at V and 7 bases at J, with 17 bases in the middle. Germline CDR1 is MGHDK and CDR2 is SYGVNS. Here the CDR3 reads CASSEPGTLPGGYTF. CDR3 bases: TGTGCCAGCAGTGAACCAGGGACACTCCCCGGTGGCTACACCTTC.

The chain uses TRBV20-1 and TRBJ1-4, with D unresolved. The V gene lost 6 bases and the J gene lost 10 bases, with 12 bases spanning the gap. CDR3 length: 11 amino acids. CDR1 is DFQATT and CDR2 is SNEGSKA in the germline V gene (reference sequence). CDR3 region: CSARSSGKLFF. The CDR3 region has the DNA TGCAGTGCCCGTTCCTCGGGAAAACTGTTTTTT.

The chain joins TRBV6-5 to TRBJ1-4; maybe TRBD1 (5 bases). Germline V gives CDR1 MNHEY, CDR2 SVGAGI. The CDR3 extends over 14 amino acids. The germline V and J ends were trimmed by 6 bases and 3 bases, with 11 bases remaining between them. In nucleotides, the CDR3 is TGTGCCAGCAGCTCAGGGTTGGCTAATGAAAAACTGTTTTTT. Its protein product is CASSSGLANEKLFF.

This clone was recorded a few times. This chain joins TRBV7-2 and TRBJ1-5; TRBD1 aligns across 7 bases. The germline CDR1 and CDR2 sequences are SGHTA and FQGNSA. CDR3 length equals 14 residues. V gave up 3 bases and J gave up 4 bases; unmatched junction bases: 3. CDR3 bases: TGTGCCAGCAGCTTCCGGGACAGAAATCAGCCCCAGCATTTT. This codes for CASSFRDRNQPQHF.

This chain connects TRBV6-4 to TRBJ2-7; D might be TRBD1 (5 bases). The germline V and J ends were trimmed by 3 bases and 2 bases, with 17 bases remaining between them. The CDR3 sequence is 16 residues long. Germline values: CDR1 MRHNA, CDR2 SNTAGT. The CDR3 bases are TGTGCCAGCAGTGAGTCGACAGAGTCTCAACCCTACGAGCAGTACTTC. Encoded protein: CASSESTESQPYEQYF.